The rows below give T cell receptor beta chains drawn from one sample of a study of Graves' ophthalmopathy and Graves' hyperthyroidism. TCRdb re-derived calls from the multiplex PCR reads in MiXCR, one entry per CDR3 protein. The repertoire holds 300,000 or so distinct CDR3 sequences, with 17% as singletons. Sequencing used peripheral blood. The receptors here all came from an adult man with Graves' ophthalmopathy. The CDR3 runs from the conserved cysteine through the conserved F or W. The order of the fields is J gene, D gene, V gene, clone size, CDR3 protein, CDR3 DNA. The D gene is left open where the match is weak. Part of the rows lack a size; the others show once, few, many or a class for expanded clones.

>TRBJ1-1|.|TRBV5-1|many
CASSLRAGVGTEAFF
TGCGCCAGCAGCCTCAGGGCGGGGGTCGGCACTGAAGCTTTCTTT
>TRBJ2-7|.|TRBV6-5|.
CASSSEPGQIYEQYF
TGTGCCAGCAGTTCGGAACCGGGACAAATATACGAGCAGTACTTC
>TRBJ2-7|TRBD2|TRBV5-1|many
CASSLGLAGGPYEQYF
TGCGCCAGCAGCTTGGGCCTAGCGGGAGGGCCGTATGAGCAGTACTTC
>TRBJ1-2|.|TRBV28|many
CASSLTALGGGYTF
TGTGCCAGCAGTTTAACGGCGCTGGGCGGTGGCTACACCTTC
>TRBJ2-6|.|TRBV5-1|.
CASSLDGTRLTGANVLTF
TGCGCCAGCAGCTTGGACGGGACGCGGTTGACTGGGGCCAACGTCCTGACTTTC
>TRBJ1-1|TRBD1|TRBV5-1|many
CASSYYRGTAEAFF
TGCGCCAGCAGCTACTACAGGGGTACGGCTGAAGCTTTCTTT
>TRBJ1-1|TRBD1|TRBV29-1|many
CSVQSGGRTEAFF
TGCAGCGTGCAATCAGGGGGCCGCACCGAAGCTTTCTTT
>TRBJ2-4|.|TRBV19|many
CASSPEQGRNIQYF
TGTGCCAGTAGCCCCGAACAGGGTAGAAACATTCAGTACTTC
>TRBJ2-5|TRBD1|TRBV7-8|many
CASSRRQGAPLETQYF
TGTGCCAGCAGTCGCAGACAGGGGGCCCCACTAGAGACCCAGTACTTC
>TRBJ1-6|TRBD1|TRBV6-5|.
CASSYLRTGGGSPLHF
TGTGCCAGCAGTTACCTGCGGACAGGGGGCGGTTCACCCCTCCACTTT
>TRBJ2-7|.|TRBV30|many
CAWSVLGTYEQYF
TGTGCCTGGAGTGTACTGGGGACCTACGAGCAGTACTTC
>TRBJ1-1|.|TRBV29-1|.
CSVVGAGNTEAFF
TGCAGCGTTGTTGGGGCGGGGAACACTGAAGCTTTCTTT
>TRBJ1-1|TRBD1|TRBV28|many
CASSHNRGQGTEAFF
TGTGCCAGCAGTCATAACAGGGGGCAAGGCACTGAAGCTTTCTTT
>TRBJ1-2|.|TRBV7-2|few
CASSLGLGRSNGYTF
TGTGCCAGCAGCTTAGGGCTCGGCAGGAGCAATGGCTACACCTTC
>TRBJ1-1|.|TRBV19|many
CASSRGRNPKGDTEAFF
TGTGCCAGTAGTAGGGGACGGAACCCGAAAGGGGACACTGAAGCTTTCTTT
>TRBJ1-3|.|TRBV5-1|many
CASSPGDVGNTIYF
TGCGCCAGCAGCCCGGGGGACGTTGGAAACACCATATATTTT
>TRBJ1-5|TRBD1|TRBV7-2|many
CASSLTGGRQPQHF
TGTGCCAGCAGCCTGACAGGGGGAAGGCAGCCCCAGCATTTT
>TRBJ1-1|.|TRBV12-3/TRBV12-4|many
CASSTLMNTEAFF
TGTGCCAGCAGCACCCTTATGAACACTGAAGCTTTCTTT
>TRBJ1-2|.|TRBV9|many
CASSVEVVGRVGYTF
TGTGCCAGCAGCGTAGAGGTTGTGGGTAGAGTTGGCTACACCTTC
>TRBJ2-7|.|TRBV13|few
CASSPALFSGDEQYF
TGTGCCAGCAGTCCGGCTTTGTTTAGCGGCGACGAGCAGTACTTC
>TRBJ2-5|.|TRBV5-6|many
CASSLRVGITETQYF
TGTGCCAGCAGCTTGCGGGTCGGGATCACAGAGACCCAGTACTTC
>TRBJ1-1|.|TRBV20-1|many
CSARQVLDTEAFF
TGCAGTGCTAGACAGGTTTTGGACACTGAAGCTTTCTTT
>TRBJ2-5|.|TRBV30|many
CAWEALQETQYF
TGTGCCTGGGAAGCACTCCAAGAGACCCAGTACTTC
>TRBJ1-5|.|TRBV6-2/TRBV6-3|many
CASSYGQQYSNQPQHF
TGTGCCAGCAGTTATGGGCAGCAATATAGCAATCAGCCCCAGCATTTT
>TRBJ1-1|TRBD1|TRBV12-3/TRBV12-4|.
CASSRQGEPWVEAFF
TGTGCCAGCAGCCGACAGGGGGAGCCGTGGGTTGAAGCTTTCTTT
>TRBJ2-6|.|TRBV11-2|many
CASSFQLAVANVLTF
TGTGCCAGCAGCTTCCAACTAGCTGTGGCCAACGTCCTGACTTTC
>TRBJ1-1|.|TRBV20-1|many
CSAPMGVDTEAFF
TGCAGTGCTCCGATGGGGGTCGACACTGAAGCTTTCTTT
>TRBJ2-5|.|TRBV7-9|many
CASSLSRDGQETQYF
TGTGCCAGCAGCTTGTCGAGGGACGGCCAAGAGACCCAGTACTTC
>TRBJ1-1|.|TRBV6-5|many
CASSWVPGGNTEAFF
TGTGCCAGCAGTTGGGTACCCGGGGGGAACACTGAAGCTTTCTTT
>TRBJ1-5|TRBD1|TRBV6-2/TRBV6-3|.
CASSYSIRGRNQPQHF
TGTGCCAGCAGTTACTCGATAAGGGGGCGGAATCAGCCCCAGCATTTT
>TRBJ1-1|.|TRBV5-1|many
CASSLAGQITEAFF
TGCGCCAGCAGCTTGGCCGGACAGATCACTGAAGCTTTCTTT
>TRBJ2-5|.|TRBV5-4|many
CASSLGPRTGETQYF
TGTGCCAGCAGCTTAGGACCACGAACCGGGGAGACCCAGTACTTC
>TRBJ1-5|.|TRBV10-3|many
CAISRDTNQPQHF
TGTGCCATCAGCAGGGACACAAATCAGCCCCAGCATTTT
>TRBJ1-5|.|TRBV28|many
CASSLRGRIRQPQHF
TGTGCCAGCAGTTTGCGTGGGCGCATACGGCAGCCCCAGCATTTT
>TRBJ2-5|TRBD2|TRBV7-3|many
CASSSGLAGGTQYF
TGTGCCAGCAGCTCCGGACTAGCGGGGGGGACCCAGTACTTC
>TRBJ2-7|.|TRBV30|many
CAWSLSYEQYF
TGTGCCTGGAGTTTAAGTTACGAGCAGTACTTC
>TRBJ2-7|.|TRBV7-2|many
CASSSPLTEQYF
TGTGCCAGCAGCTCCCCCCTCACCGAGCAGTACTTC
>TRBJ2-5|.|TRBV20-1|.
CSARDPGRVGGTQYF
TGCAGTGCTAGAGATCCGGGACGGGTCGGAGGGACCCAGTACTTC
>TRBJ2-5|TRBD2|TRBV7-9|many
CASSLVASGDETQYF
TGTGCCAGCAGCTTAGTGGCTAGCGGGGATGAGACCCAGTACTTC
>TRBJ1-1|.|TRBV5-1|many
CASSLGLGNTEAFF
TGCGCCAGCAGCTTGGGGCTCGGGAACACTGAAGCTTTCTTT
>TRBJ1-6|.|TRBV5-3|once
CASSLGSGLRSPLHF
TGTGCCAGCAGTTTAGGGTCAGGGTTACGGTCACCCCTCCACTTT
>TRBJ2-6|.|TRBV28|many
CASSRSPVLISSGANVLTF
TGTGCCAGCAGCCGCTCCCCAGTGCTTATCAGCTCTGGGGCCAACGTCCTGACTTTC
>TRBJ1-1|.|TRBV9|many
CASSVLAGTTEAFF
TGTGCCAGCAGCGTACTCGCGGGAACCACTGAAGCTTTCTTT
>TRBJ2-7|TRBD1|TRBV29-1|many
CGVAGTEYEQYF
TGCGGCGTAGCCGGGACAGAGTACGAGCAGTACTTC
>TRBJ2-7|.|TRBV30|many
CAWGKMRNEQYF
TGTGCCTGGGGCAAAATGAGAAACGAGCAGTACTTC
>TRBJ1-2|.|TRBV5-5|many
CASSLATGTINYGYTF
TGTGCCAGCAGCTTGGCCACGGGGACTATTAACTATGGCTACACCTTC
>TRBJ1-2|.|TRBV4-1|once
CASSQVPERPNYGYIF
TGCGCCAGCAGCCAAGTCCCGGAACGACCTAACTATGGCTACATCTTC
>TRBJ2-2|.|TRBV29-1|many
CSVARDGNTGELFF
TGCAGCGTGGCCAGGGATGGGAACACCGGGGAGCTGTTTTTT
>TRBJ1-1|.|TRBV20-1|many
CSAGRLLNTEAFF
TGCAGTGCGGGTAGATTACTGAACACTGAAGCTTTCTTT
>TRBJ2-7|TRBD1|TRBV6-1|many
CASSDRGRVGYEQYF
TGTGCCAGCAGTGATAGGGGGCGCGTGGGGTACGAGCAGTACTTC
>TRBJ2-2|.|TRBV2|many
CASSASRDTGELFF
TGTGCCAGCAGTGCCAGCAGGGACACCGGGGAGCTGTTTTTT